These T cell receptor beta chains were read from a single sample in a study of T cell clones after liver transplantation. Generated by immunoSEQ multiplex PCR, the TCRdb table keeps only in-frame clones and is missing some. The sample shows under 55,000 clones, approximately 86% of them seen only once. The sequencing used CD4+ T cells from blood, collected 24 months after liver transplant. The receptors were gathered from a human patient who received a liver transplant. Some T cells could come from the graft donor. The CDR3 runs from the conserved cysteine through the conserved F or W. Each record gives: D gene, V gene, clone size, J gene, CDR3 protein, CDR3 DNA. The D gene is left open where the match is weak. Only part of the rows carry a size: once, few, many, or a class if the clone is expanded.

D gene: -; V gene: TRBV27; clone size: once; J gene: TRBJ1-2; CDR3 protein: CASKSNQGLSGYTF; CDR3 DNA: TGTGCCAGTAAAAGTAATCAGGGGTTAAGTGGCTACACCTTC
D gene: -; V gene: TRBV19; clone size: once; J gene: TRBJ1-4; CDR3 protein: CASSRGGGYRKLFF; CDR3 DNA: TGTGCCAGCTCGCGAGGGGGAGGGTATCGAAAACTGTTTTTT
D gene: -; V gene: TRBV28; clone size: -; J gene: TRBJ2-7; CDR3 protein: CASSSSPGQYF; CDR3 DNA: TGTGCCAGCAGTTCTTCTCCGGGACAGTACTTC
D gene: TRBD2; V gene: TRBV5-1; clone size: -; J gene: TRBJ2-3; CDR3 protein: CASSSFSGGSTDTQYF; CDR3 DNA: TGCGCCAGCAGCTCTTTCAGCGGGGGGAGCACAGATACGCAGTATTTT
D gene: -; V gene: TRBV21-1; clone size: -; J gene: TRBJ1-5; CDR3 protein: CASSNGGRGDQPQHF; CDR3 DNA: TGTGCCAGCAGCAATGGTGGCAGGGGTGATCAGCCCCAGCATTTT
D gene: TRBD2; V gene: TRBV7-9; clone size: -; J gene: TRBJ2-2; CDR3 protein: CASTPFGGGTGSTGELFF; CDR3 DNA: TGTGCCAGCACCCCCTTCGGGGGGGGGACTGGTTCCACCGGGGAGCTGTTTTTT
D gene: TRBD2; V gene: TRBV9; clone size: -; J gene: TRBJ2-1; CDR3 protein: CASSVEGLGNNEQFF; CDR3 DNA: TGTGCCAGCAGCGTAGAGGGACTAGGGAACAATGAGCAGTTCTTC
D gene: -; V gene: TRBV2; clone size: -; J gene: TRBJ2-7; CDR3 protein: CASMRAGNWEQYF; CDR3 DNA: TGTGCCAGCATGCGGGCAGGGAATTGGGAGCAGTACTTC
D gene: -; V gene: TRBV18; clone size: -; J gene: TRBJ2-3; CDR3 protein: CASSPAGIADTQYF; CDR3 DNA: TGTGCCAGCTCACCAGCAGGTATCGCAGATACGCAGTATTTT
D gene: -; V gene: TRBV21-1; clone size: few; J gene: TRBJ2-1; CDR3 protein: CARTQGNWGSFYNEQFF; CDR3 DNA: TGTGCCAGGACTCAGGGGAACTGGGGTAGCTTCTACAATGAGCAGTTCTTC
D gene: -; V gene: TRBV7-8; clone size: -; J gene: TRBJ1-3; CDR3 protein: CASSLTGSGNTIYF; CDR3 DNA: TGTGCCAGCAGCTTAACAGGCTCTGGAAACACCATATATTTT
D gene: TRBD2; V gene: TRBV11-2; clone size: -; J gene: TRBJ2-5; CDR3 protein: CASSLGLGLAGVNFKTQYF; CDR3 DNA: TGTGCCAGCAGCTTAGGGCTCGGACTAGCGGGAGTGAACTTTAAGACCCAGTACTTC
D gene: -; V gene: TRBV29-1; clone size: -; J gene: TRBJ2-5; CDR3 protein: CSVVAVWGGTQYF; CDR3 DNA: TGCAGCGTTGTGGCAGTTTGGGGCGGGACCCAGTACTTC
D gene: -; V gene: TRBV5-6; clone size: -; J gene: TRBJ2-1; CDR3 protein: CASTGVSYNEQFF; CDR3 DNA: TGTGCCAGCACGGGGGTCTCCTACAATGAGCAGTTCTTC
D gene: -; V gene: TRBV19; clone size: few; J gene: TRBJ2-6; CDR3 protein: CASRSLGANVLTF; CDR3 DNA: TGTGCCAGTAGAAGTCTGGGGGCCAACGTCCTGACTTTC
D gene: TRBD1; V gene: TRBV29-1; clone size: -; J gene: TRBJ1-1; CDR3 protein: CSPWGAGGNTEAFF; CDR3 DNA: TGCAGCCCTTGGGGGGCAGGGGGGAACACTGAAGCTTTCTTT
D gene: TRBD1; V gene: TRBV18; clone size: -; J gene: TRBJ1-1; CDR3 protein: CASSTQGLNTEAFF; CDR3 DNA: TGTGCCAGCTCCACACAGGGGTTAAACACTGAAGCTTTCTTT
D gene: -; V gene: TRBV5-1; clone size: -; J gene: TRBJ2-5; CDR3 protein: CASSLGSQETQYF; CDR3 DNA: TGCGCCAGCAGCTTGGGGTCTCAAGAGACCCAGTACTTC
D gene: TRBD1; V gene: TRBV19; clone size: -; J gene: TRBJ1-5; CDR3 protein: CASSLGQGAKPQHF; CDR3 DNA: TGTGCCAGTAGTCTCGGACAGGGAGCGAAGCCCCAGCATTTT
D gene: TRBD1; V gene: TRBV19; clone size: -; J gene: TRBJ2-7; CDR3 protein: CASSIGQGYEQYF; CDR3 DNA: TGTGCCAGTAGTATCGGACAGGGCTACGAGCAGTACTTC
D gene: -; V gene: TRBV7-2; clone size: -; J gene: TRBJ1-3; CDR3 protein: CASSLGWSLSGNTIYF; CDR3 DNA: TGTGCCAGCAGCTTAGGGTGGAGTCTCTCTGGAAACACCATATATTTT
D gene: TRBD1; V gene: TRBV7-3; clone size: -; J gene: TRBJ2-2; CDR3 protein: CASSPQGAIHTGELFF; CDR3 DNA: TGTGCCAGCAGCCCCCAGGGGGCTATACACACCGGGGAGCTGTTTTTT
D gene: TRBD1; V gene: TRBV19; clone size: -; J gene: TRBJ1-5; CDR3 protein: CASSRTGIGQPQHF; CDR3 DNA: TGTGCCAGTAGCCGGACAGGGATCGGTCAGCCCCAGCATTTT
D gene: TRBD1; V gene: TRBV7-9; clone size: -; J gene: TRBJ1-1; CDR3 protein: CASSAQGLGTEAFF; CDR3 DNA: TGTGCCAGCAGCGCACAGGGGCTAGGGACTGAAGCTTTCTTT
D gene: TRBD2; V gene: TRBV30; clone size: -; J gene: TRBJ2-1; CDR3 protein: CAWGGVTSGSYNEQFF; CDR3 DNA: TGTGCCTGGGGGGGGGTGACTAGCGGGAGTTACAATGAGCAGTTCTTC
D gene: -; V gene: TRBV19; clone size: once; J gene: TRBJ1-1; CDR3 protein: CASSIGPPRLKNTEAFF; CDR3 DNA: TGTGCCAGTAGTATAGGCCCTCCAAGGCTTAAGAACACTGAAGCTTTCTTT
D gene: -; V gene: TRBV27; clone size: -; J gene: TRBJ1-1; CDR3 protein: CASSLSSGAWAANTEAFF; CDR3 DNA: TGTGCCAGCAGTTTATCGTCGGGGGCGTGGGCTGCGAACACTGAAGCTTTCTTT
D gene: -; V gene: TRBV6-5; clone size: few; J gene: TRBJ2-2; CDR3 protein: CASSYPGRELFF; CDR3 DNA: TGTGCCAGCAGTTACCCAGGACGAGAGCTGTTTTTT
D gene: -; V gene: TRBV4-3; clone size: -; J gene: TRBJ1-2; CDR3 protein: CASSQDRGDGYTF; CDR3 DNA: TGCGCCAGCAGCCAAGATAGGGGGGATGGCTACACCTTC
D gene: TRBD1; V gene: TRBV7-9; clone size: -; J gene: TRBJ1-2; CDR3 protein: CASSLGTGGFSNYGYTF; CDR3 DNA: TGTGCCAGCAGCTTAGGGACAGGTGGTTTTTCTAACTATGGCTACACCTTC
D gene: TRBD2; V gene: TRBV27; clone size: -; J gene: TRBJ2-1; CDR3 protein: CASSLSLLAGARNEQFF; CDR3 DNA: TGTGCCAGCAGTTTATCCCTACTAGCGGGAGCCCGCAATGAGCAGTTCTTC
D gene: TRBD2; V gene: TRBV5-1; clone size: -; J gene: TRBJ2-3; CDR3 protein: CASSLVRQGGSDTQYF; CDR3 DNA: TGCGCCAGCAGCTTGGTTCGTCAGGGAGGGTCAGATACGCAGTATTTT
D gene: -; V gene: TRBV28; clone size: -; J gene: TRBJ1-5; CDR3 protein: CASSYPTESRPQHF; CDR3 DNA: TGTGCCAGCAGTTATCCGACCGAGTCCAGGCCCCAGCATTTT
D gene: -; V gene: TRBV4-2; clone size: -; J gene: TRBJ2-5; CDR3 protein: CASSPGGGAQETQYF; CDR3 DNA: TGTGCCAGCAGCCCGGGGGGCGGGGCGCAAGAGACCCAGTACTTC
D gene: -; V gene: TRBV9; clone size: -; J gene: TRBJ2-1; CDR3 protein: CASSILDWSNEQFF; CDR3 DNA: TGTGCCAGCAGCATACTAGACTGGAGCAATGAGCAGTTCTTC
D gene: -; V gene: TRBV10-1; clone size: -; J gene: TRBJ1-1; CDR3 protein: CASSERTEGPRTEAFF; CDR3 DNA: TGCGCCAGCAGTGAGAGGACGGAGGGCCCGAGGACTGAAGCTTTCTTT
D gene: TRBD2; V gene: TRBV7-2; clone size: -; J gene: TRBJ2-1; CDR3 protein: CASSLGSGRVNNEQFF; CDR3 DNA: TGTGCCAGCAGCTTAGGGAGCGGGAGGGTAAACAATGAGCAGTTCTTC
D gene: TRBD1; V gene: TRBV18; clone size: -; J gene: TRBJ1-6; CDR3 protein: CASSPVGQDNSPLHF; CDR3 DNA: TGTGCCAGCTCACCGGTGGGACAGGATAATTCACCCCTCCACTTT
D gene: -; V gene: TRBV14; clone size: -; J gene: TRBJ2-7; CDR3 protein: CASSPSTGPGNEQYF; CDR3 DNA: TGTGCCAGCAGCCCGAGCACCGGACCGGGGAACGAGCAGTACTTC